The source of this T cell receptor (beta chain) is a study of T cell responses to AZD1222 COVID-19 vaccine. Study context: Investigators merged groups given second doses at roughly 4 or roughly 12 weeks. Regarding the study as a whole: Of spike-specific TCRs, nearly half reportedly target regions left unmutated in variants. Baseline seropositives among AZD1222 recipients totaled only 5 to 7. Donors skewed white British and female; clonal diversity was possibly underestimated.

Of note for this clone: Its antigen is not known.

TCRdb's table, derived via immunoSEQ multiplex PCR, lists solely in-frame clones and lacks some. The table records 90,000 or so clones, over 75% of them present only once. The junction had 8 bases not matched to a gene; V was cut back by 2 bases and J by 7 bases. Germline loops: CDR1 ENHRY, CDR2 SYGVKD. The CDR3 loop spans 16 amino acids. This rearrangement joins TRBV10-3 to TRBJ1-6; TRBD1 matches 7 bases. The sequenced sample was peripheral blood, obtained on day 0 of AZD1222 vaccination. The TCR was taken from an adult in good health. CDR3 amino acids: CAISEDSPGGNSPLHF. The CDR3 region has the DNA TGTGCCATCAGTGAGGATTCCCCAGGGGGAAATTCACCCCTCCACTTT.